The rows below give T cell receptor beta chains drawn from one sample of a study of cytomegalovirus exposure and HLA in healthy donors. Libraries were prepared by immunoSEQ multiplex PCR; TCRdb keeps only in-frame clonotypes and omits some of them. Of 150,000 to 200,000 clones in the sample, roughly 74% are singletons; the top ten hold under 7%. The sample taken for sequencing was PBMCs. These receptors came from a woman aged 30 to 39 in good health and CMV-seropositive. Each CDR3 is given with its conserved first and last residue. The D gene is left open where the match is weak. A clone size is listed for some rows: how often the clone was seen (once, few, many), or a class if it is expanded.

>TRBJ2-5|.|TRBV19|TRBD2
CAGSSGGGGETQYF
TGTGCCGGTAGTTCCGGGGGGGGTGGGGAGACCCAGTACTTC
>TRBJ2-5|.|TRBV7-9|TRBD2
CASSGEGPLQETQYF
TGTGCCAGCAGTGGGGAGGGGCCACTTCAAGAGACCCAGTACTTC
>TRBJ2-1|.|TRBV19|TRBD2
CASTVSGGAGNEQFF
TGTGCCAGTACCGTTAGCGGGGGGGCTGGCAATGAGCAGTTCTTC
>TRBJ2-2|.|TRBV9|TRBD1
CASSVFPSGTGTGELFF
TGTGCCAGCAGCGTTTTTCCCAGTGGGACAGGGACCGGGGAGCTGTTTTTT
>TRBJ2-1|.|TRBV19|TRBD1
CASEGTGGFDEQFF
TGTGCCAGTGAGGGGACAGGGGGCTTCGATGAGCAGTTCTTC
>TRBJ2-5|.|TRBV6-1|TRBD1
CASSEQNVGTGGETQYF
TGTGCCAGCAGTGAACAGAATGTAGGGACAGGGGGAGAGACCCAGTACTTC
>TRBJ2-3|medium-sized|TRBV15|TRBD1
CATSRGQGATDTQYF
TGTGCCACCAGCAGAGGACAGGGGGCCACAGATACGCAGTATTTT
>TRBJ2-2|.|TRBV7-3|TRBD2
CASSRLAGGPGELFF
TGTGCCAGCAGCCGACTAGCGGGGGGCCCCGGGGAGCTGTTTTTT
>TRBJ2-1|few|TRBV5-6|.
CASSVLAQGFNEQFF
TGTGCCAGCAGCGTACTAGCCCAAGGATTCAATGAGCAGTTCTTC
>TRBJ2-2|once|TRBV25-1|.
CASSDWGRTNTGELFF
TGTGCCAGCAGTGATTGGGGGCGGACGAACACCGGGGAGCTGTTTTTT
>TRBJ2-3|.|TRBV9|TRBD2
CASSVGGGDNTDTQYF
TGTGCCAGCAGCGTCGGCGGGGGAGACAACACAGATACGCAGTATTTT
>TRBJ2-1|few|TRBV6-6|TRBD2
CASSMGGDSKNEQFF
TGTGCCAGCAGCATGGGGGGGGATAGTAAGAATGAGCAGTTCTTC
>TRBJ2-7|.|TRBV5-1|.
CASAEGSYEQYF
TGCGCCAGCGCCGAGGGCTCCTACGAGCAGTACTTC
>TRBJ1-1|once|TRBV5-1|.
CASSLVGGPTEAFF
TGCGCCAGCAGCTTGGTCGGGGGGCCCACTGAAGCTTTCTTT
>TRBJ2-5|.|TRBV6-5|.
CASSTAGQPRETQYF
TGTGCCAGCAGTACCGCTGGACAGCCCAGGGAGACCCAGTACTTC
>TRBJ2-3|.|TRBV14|.
CASSGRGSTDTQYF
TGTGCCAGCAGCGGCAGAGGGAGCACAGATACGCAGTATTTT